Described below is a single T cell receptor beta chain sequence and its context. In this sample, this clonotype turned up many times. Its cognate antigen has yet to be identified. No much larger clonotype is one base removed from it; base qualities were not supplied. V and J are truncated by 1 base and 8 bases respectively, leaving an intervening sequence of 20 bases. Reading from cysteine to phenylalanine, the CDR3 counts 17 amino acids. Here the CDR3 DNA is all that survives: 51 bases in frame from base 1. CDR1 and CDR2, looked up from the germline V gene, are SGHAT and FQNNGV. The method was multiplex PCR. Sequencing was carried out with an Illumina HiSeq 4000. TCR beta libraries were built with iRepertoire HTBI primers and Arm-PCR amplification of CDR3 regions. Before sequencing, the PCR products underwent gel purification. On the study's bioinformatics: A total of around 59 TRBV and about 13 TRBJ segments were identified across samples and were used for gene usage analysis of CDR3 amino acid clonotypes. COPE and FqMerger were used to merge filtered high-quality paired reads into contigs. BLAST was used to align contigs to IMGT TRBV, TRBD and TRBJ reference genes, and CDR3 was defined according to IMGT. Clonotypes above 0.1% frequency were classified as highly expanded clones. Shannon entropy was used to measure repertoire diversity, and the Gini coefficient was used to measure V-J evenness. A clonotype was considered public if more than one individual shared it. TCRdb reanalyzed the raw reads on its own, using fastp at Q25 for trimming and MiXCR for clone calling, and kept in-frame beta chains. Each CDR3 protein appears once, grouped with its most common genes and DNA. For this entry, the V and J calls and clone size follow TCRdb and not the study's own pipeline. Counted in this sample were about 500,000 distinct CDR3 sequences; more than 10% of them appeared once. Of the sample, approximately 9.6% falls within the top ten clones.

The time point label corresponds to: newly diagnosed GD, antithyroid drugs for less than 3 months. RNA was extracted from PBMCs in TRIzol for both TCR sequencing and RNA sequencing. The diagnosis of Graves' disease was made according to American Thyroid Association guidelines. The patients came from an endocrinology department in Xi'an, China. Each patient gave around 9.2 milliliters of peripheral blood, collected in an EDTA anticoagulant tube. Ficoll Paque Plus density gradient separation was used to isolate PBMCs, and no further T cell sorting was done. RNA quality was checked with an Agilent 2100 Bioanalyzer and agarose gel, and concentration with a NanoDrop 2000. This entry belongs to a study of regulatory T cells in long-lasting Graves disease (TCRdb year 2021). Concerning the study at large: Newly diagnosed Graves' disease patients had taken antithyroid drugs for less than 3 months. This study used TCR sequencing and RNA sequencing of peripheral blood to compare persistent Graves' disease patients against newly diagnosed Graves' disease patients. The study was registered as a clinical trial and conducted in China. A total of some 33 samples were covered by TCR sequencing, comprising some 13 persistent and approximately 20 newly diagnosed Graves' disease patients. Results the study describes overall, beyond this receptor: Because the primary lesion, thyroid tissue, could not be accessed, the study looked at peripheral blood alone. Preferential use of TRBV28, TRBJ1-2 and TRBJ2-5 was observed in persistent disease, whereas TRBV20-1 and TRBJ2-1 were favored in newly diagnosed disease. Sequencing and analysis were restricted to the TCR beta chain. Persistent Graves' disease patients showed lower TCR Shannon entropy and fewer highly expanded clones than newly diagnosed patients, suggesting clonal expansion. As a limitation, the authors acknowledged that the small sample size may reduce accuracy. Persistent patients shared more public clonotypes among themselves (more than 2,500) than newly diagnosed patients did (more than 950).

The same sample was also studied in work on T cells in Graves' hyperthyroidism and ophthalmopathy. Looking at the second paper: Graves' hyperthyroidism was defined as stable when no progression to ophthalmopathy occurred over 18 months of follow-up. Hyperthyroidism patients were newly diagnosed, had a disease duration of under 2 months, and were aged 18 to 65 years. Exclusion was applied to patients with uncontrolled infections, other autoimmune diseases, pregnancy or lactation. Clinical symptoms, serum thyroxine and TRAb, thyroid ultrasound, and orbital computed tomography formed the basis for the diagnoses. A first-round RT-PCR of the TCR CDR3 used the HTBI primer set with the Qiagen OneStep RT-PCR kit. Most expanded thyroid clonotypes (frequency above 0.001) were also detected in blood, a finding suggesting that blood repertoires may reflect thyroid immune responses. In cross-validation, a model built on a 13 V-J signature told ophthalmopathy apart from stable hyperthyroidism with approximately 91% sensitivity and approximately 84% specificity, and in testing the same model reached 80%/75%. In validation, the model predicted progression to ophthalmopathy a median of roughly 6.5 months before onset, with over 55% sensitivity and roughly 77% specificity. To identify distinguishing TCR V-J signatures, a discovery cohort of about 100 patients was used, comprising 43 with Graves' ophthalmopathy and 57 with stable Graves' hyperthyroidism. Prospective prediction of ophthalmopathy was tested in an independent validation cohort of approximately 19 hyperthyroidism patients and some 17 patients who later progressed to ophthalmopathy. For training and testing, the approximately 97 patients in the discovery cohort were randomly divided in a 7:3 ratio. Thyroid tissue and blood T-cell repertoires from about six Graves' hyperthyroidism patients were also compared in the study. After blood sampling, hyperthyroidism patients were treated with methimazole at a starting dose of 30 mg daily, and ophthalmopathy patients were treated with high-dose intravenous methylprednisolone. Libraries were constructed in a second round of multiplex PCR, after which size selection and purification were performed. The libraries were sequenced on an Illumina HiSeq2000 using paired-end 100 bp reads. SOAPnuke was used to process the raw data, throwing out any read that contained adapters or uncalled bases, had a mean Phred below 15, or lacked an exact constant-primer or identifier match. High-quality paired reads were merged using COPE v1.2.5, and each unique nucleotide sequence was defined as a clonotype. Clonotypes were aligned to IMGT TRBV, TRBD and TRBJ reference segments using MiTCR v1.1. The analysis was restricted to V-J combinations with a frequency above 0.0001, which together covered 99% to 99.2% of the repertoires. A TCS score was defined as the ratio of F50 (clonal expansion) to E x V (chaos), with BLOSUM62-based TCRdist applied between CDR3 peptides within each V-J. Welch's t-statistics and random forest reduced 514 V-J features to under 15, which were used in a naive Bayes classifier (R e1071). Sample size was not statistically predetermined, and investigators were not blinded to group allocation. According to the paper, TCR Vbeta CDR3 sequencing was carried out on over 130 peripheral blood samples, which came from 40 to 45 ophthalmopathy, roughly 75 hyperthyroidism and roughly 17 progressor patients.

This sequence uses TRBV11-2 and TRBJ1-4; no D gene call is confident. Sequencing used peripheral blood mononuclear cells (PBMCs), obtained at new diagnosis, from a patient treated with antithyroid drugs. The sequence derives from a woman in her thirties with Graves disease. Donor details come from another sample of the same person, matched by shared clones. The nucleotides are TGTGCCAGCAGCTTAGTACCCGACCGGGAAACGGACGAAAAACTGTTTTTT. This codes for CASSLVPDRETDEKLFF.